Presented here are 4 T cell receptor beta chains from one specimen sequenced in a study of cytomegalovirus exposure and HLA in healthy donors. Primers: 60 Vbeta forward and 13 Jbeta reverse. Only in-frame clones appear in the TCRdb table, and some are missing; sequencing was by immunoSEQ multiplex PCR. In all, the sample yields about 160,000 clones. Sample: PBMCs. The receptors stem from a woman aged 60-70 years in good health and CMV-seronegative.

The rearrangement links TRBV5-1 to TRBJ1-1, with D tentatively TRBD1 (6 bases). CDR1 and CDR2 from the germline V gene are SGHRS and YFSETQ. The CDR3 loop spans 13 amino acids. V was shortened by 5 bases and J by 5 bases, with 13 bases between the two germline ends. CDR3: CASSRGQGTEAFF. DNA for the CDR3: TGCGCCAGCAGTCGCGGTCAGGGGACTGAAGCTTTCTTT.

The chain uses TRBV7-6 and TRBJ1-5, with D possibly being TRBD1 (6 bases). Germline V gene data show CDR1 as SGHVS and CDR2 as FNYEAQ. V dropped 5 bases and J dropped 7 bases, with 12 bases sitting between them. This CDR3 has 13 amino acids. The DNA of the CDR3 is TGTGCCAGCAGCCCCCAGGGGAACCAGCCCCAGCATTTT. Amino acids: CASSPQGNQPQHF.

The chain joins TRBV18 to TRBJ1-3, with D possibly being TRBD1 (6 bases). The germline V gene encodes CDR1 KGHSH and CDR2 LQKENI. V shed 5 bases and J shed 1 base, with 18 bases lying between them. The CDR3 consists of 17 residues. This CDR3 is CASSATPGHESGNTIYF. Written as DNA, the CDR3 is TGTGCCAGCTCAGCGACGCCGGGACACGAATCTGGAAACACCATATATTTT.

The chain employs TRBV9 and TRBJ2-1; D might be TRBD1 (6 bases). The CDR3 sequence is 16 residues long. The germline CDR1 and CDR2 sequences are SGDLS and YYNGEE. Deletions cut 1 base from V and 0 bases from J, with 11 bases between. The CDR3 spells CASSVQDRSSYNEQFF. For the CDR3, the DNA is TGTGCCAGCAGCGTACAGGACAGAAGCTCCTACAATGAGCAGTTCTTC.